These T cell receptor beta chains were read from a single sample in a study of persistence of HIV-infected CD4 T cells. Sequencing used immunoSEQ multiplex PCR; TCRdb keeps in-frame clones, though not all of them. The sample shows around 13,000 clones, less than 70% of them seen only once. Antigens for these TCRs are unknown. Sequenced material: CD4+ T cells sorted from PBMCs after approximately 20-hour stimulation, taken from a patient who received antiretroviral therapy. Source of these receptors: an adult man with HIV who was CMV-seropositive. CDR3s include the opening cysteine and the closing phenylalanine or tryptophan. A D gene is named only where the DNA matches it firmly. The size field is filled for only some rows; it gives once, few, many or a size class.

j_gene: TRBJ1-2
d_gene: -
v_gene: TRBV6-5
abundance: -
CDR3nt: TGTGCCAGCAGTTACTCTGGAGGCCTTACACACTATGGCTACACCTTC
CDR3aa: CASSYSGGLTHYGYTF

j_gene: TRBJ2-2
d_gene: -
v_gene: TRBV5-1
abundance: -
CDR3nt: TGCGCCAGCAGTCCCGCCGCCGTTACGAACACCGGGGAGCTGTTTTTT
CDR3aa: CASSPAAVTNTGELFF

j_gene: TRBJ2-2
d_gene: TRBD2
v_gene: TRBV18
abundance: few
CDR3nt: TGTGCCAGCTCAACTAGCGGGAGTAACACCGGGGAGCTGTTTTTT
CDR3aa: CASSTSGSNTGELFF

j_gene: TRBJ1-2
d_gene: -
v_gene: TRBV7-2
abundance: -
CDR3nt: TGTGCCAGCAGCTTTTTCGGCCAGAACTATGGCTACACCTTC
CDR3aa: CASSFFGQNYGYTF

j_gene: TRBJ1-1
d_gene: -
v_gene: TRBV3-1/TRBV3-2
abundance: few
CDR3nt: TGTGCCAGCAGCCAAGTGGGCAGGTTGGCTGAAGCTTTCTTT
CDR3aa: CASSQVGRLAEAFF

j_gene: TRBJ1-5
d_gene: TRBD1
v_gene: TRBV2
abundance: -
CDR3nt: TGTGCCAGCAGTGCCCGGACAGGGGGGAATCAGCCCCAGCATTTT
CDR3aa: CASSARTGGNQPQHF

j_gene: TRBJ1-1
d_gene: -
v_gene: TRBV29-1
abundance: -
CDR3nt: TGCAGCGTTGATCAGGCGAAAAAAGCTTTCTTT
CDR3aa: CSVDQAKKAFF

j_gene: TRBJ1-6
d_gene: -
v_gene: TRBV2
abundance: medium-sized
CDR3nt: TGTGCCAGCAGTGGGATCAGGGTTTATGATTCACCCCTCCACTTT
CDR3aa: CASSGIRVYDSPLHF

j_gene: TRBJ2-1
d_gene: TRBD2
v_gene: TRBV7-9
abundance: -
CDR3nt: TGTGCCAGCAGCCTCAATCGGGAGGGTCCCAATGAGCAGTTCTTC
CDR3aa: CASSLNREGPNEQFF

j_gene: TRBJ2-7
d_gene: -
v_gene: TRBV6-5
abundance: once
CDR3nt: TGTGCCGTTTCCGACGGACCCTACGAGCAGTACTTC
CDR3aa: CAVSDGPYEQYF

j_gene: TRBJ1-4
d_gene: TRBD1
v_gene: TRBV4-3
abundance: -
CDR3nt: TGCGCCAGCAGCCAAGATACAGGGGGCGGAACTAATGAAAAACTGTTTTTT
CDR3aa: CASSQDTGGGTNEKLFF

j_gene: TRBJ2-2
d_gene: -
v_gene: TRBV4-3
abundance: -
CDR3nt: TGCGCCAGCAGCCAGTGGGCGAACCTCCAGACCGGGGAGCTGTTTTTT
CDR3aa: CASSQWANLQTGELFF

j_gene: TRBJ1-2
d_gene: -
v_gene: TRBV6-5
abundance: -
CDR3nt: TGTGCCAGCCAGAGGGTCATGGCGGTTTTTGGCTACACCTTC
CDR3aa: CASQRVMAVFGYTF

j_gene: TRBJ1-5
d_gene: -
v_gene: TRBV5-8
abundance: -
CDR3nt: TGTGCCAGTTCTTTGGGGCAGCCCCAGCATTTT
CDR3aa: CASSLGQPQHF

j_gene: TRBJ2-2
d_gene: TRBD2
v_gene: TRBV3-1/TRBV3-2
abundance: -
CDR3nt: TGTGCCAGCAGCCAAGATCGAAGGACTAGCGGGAGTCGGGACACCGGGGAGCTGTTTTTT
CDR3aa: CASSQDRRTSGSRDTGELFF

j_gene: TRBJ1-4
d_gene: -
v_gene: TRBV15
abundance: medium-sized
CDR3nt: TGTGCCACCAGAAGGCAGGGCGAAGAAAAACTGTTTTTT
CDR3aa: CATRRQGEEKLFF

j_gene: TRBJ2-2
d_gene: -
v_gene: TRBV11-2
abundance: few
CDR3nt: TGTGCCAGCAGCTTAGCAGGGGCTGGCGCCGGGGAGCTGTTTTTT
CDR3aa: CASSLAGAGAGELFF

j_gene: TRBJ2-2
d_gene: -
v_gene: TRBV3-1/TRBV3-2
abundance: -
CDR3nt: TGTGCCAGCAGCCTCCGCCGCGGGATTTCGAACACCGGGGAGCTGTTTTTT
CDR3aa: CASSLRRGISNTGELFF

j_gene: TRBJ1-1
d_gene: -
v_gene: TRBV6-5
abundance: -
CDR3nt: TGTGCCAGCAGCTCGACCTATAGGGAGACTGAAGCTTTCTTT
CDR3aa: CASSSTYRETEAFF

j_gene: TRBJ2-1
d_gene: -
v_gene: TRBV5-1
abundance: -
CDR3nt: TGCGCCAGCAGGGCTGCCACCACAGTAAATAACGCCAATGAGCAGTTCTTC
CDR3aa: CASRAATTVNNANEQFF

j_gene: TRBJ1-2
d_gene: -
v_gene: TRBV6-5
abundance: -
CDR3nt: TGTGCCAGCAGTCTTAACGGAAACTATGGCTACACCTTC
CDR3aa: CASSLNGNYGYTF

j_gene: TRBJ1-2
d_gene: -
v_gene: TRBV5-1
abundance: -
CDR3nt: TGCGCCAGCAGCCCCTCGGGGGGTAACTATGGCTACACCTTC
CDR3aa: CASSPSGGNYGYTF

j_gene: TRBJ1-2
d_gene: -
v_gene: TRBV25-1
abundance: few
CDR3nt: TGTGCCAGCACACCAGACGTGGTCTATGGCTACACCTTC
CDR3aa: CASTPDVVYGYTF

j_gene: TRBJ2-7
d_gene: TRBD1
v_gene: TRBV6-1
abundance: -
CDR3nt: TGTGCCAGCCGTGACAGGGTAGTGGGCGAGCAGTACTTC
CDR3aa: CASRDRVVGEQYF

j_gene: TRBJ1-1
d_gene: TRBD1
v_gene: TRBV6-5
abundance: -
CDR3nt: TGTGCCAGCAGTTATCGGGCAGGGGGCACTGAAGCTTTCTTT
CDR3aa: CASSYRAGGTEAFF

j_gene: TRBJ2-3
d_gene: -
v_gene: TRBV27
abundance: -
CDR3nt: TGTGCCAGCACCACCCCCCTAGCAGATACGCAGTATTTT
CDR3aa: CASTTPLADTQYF

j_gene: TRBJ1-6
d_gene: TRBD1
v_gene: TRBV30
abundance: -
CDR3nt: TGTGCCTGGCGGGGACAGTTAAATTCACCCCTCCACTTT
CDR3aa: CAWRGQLNSPLHF

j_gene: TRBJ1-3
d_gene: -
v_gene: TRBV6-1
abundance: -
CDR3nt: TGTGCCAGCAGTGAAGGGGGGATAAGGGACACCATATATTTT
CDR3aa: CASSEGGIRDTIYF

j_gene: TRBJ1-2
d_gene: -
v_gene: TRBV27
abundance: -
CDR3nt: TGTGCCAGCAGTTTAATATTTAGGAAGGATAATAACTATGGCTACACCTTC
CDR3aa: CASSLIFRKDNNYGYTF

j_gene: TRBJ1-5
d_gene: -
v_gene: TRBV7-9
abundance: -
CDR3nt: TGTGCCAGCAGCCCGTCTGGGCGGCCCCAGCATTTT
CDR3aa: CASSPSGRPQHF

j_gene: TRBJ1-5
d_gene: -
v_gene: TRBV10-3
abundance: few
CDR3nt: TGTGCCATCAGTGGGGGGCTGGAAAGCAATCAGCCCCAGCATTTT
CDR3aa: CAISGGLESNQPQHF

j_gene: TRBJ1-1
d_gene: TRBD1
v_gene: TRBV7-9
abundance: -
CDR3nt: TGTGCCAGCAGCCAGGGACAGAAAGGCGTAGCTTTCTTT
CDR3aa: CASSQGQKGVAFF

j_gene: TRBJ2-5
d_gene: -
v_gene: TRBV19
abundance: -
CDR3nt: TGTGCCAGTAGTATAGATCGGTCGGCAGGCCGGGAGACCCAGTACTTC
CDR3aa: CASSIDRSAGRETQYF

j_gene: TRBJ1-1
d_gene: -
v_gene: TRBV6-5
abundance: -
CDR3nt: TGTGCCAGCAGTTACATGGGGGGCCTAGGAACTTTCTTT
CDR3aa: CASSYMGGLGTFF

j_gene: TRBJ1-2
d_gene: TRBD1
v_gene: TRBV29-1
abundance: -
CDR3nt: TGCAGCGCCCAGACAGGGGCGGGCTACACCTTC
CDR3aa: CSAQTGAGYTF

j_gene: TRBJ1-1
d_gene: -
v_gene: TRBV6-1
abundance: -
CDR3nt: TGTGCCAGCAGTGAAACCGGCAGGGGGAACACTGAAGCTTTCTTT
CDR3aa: CASSETGRGNTEAFF

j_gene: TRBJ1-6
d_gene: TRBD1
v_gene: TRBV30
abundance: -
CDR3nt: TGTGCCTGGAGTGTAATGGACAGGGGTGAGTCACCCCTCCACTTT
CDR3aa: CAWSVMDRGESPLHF

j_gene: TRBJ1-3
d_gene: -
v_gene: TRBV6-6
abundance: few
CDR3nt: TGTGCCAGCAGTTACCAGCAGGGAGCAGGAAACACCATATATTTT
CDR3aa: CASSYQQGAGNTIYF

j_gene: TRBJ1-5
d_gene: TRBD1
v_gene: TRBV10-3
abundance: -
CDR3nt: TGTGCCATCGGTGACAGGGAAGGTCAGCCCCAGCATTTT
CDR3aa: CAIGDREGQPQHF

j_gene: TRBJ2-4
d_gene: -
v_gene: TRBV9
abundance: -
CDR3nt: TGTGCCAGCAGCGTAGGGACGGAGAAAGGAAACATTCAGTACTTC
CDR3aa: CASSVGTEKGNIQYF

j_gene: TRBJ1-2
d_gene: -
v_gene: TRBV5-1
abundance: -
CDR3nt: TGCGCCAGCAGCTTGGCCGGACTTAACTATGGCTACACCTTC
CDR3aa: CASSLAGLNYGYTF

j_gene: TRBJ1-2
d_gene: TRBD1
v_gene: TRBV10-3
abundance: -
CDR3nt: TGTGCCATCAGAATGACAGGGGACGACTACACCTTC
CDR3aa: CAIRMTGDDYTF

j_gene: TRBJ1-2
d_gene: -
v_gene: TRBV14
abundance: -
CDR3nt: TGTGCCAGCAGCCAAAGAGGGGGGTATGGCTACACCTTC
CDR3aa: CASSQRGGYGYTF

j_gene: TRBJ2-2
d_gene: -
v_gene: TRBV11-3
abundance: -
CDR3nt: TGTGCCAGCAGCTTAGCAGGGGGGACCGGGGAGCTGTTTTTT
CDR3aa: CASSLAGGTGELFF

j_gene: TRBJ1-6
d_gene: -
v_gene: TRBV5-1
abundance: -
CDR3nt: TGCGCCAGCAGAGGGCCCGGACAGATACAAAATTCACCCCTCCACTTT
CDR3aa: CASRGPGQIQNSPLHF

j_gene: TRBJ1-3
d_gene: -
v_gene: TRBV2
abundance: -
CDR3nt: TGTGCCAGCATGATCCTGCAGGGTGGGGACACCATATATTTT
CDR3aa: CASMILQGGDTIYF

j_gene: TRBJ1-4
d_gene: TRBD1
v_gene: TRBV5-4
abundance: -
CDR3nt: TGTGCCAGCAGCCTTAGGACAGGGACTAATGAAAAACTGTTTTTT
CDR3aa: CASSLRTGTNEKLFF

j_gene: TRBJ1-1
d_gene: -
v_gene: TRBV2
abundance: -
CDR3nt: TGTGCCAGCAGAGTCAGGAGGAGGAACACTGAAGCTTTCTTT
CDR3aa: CASRVRRRNTEAFF

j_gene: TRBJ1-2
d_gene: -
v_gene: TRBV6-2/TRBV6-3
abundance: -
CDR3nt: TGTGCCAGCAGTTCCTTTACCCAGACAGGTACCTTC
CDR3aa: CASSSFTQTGTF

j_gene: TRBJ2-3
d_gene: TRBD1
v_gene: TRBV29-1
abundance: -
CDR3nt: TGCAGCGTTCAACAGGGGGCCGGCACAGATACGCAGTATTTT
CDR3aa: CSVQQGAGTDTQYF

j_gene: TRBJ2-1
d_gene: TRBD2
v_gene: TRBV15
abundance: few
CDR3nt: TGTGCCACCAGTTACGGGACTAGCGGGAGACATGAGCAGTTCTTC
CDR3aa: CATSYGTSGRHEQFF

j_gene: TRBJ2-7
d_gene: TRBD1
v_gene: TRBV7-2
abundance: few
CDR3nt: TGTGCCAGCAGCTTAGCTCAGACAGGGGGCTACGAGCAGTACTTC
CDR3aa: CASSLAQTGGYEQYF

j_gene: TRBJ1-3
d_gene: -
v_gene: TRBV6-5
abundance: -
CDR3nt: TGTGCCAGCAATCCGACAGTCCCTGGAAACACCATATATTTT
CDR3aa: CASNPTVPGNTIYF